This T cell receptor (beta chain) was documented in a study of identical twins. General study results and limits: Within cord blood, abundant beta clonotypes carried fewer insertions, but memory repertoires showed no such trend. Sequences that were beta out-of-frame showed weaker excess twin sharing.

This clonotype was recorded at least ten times. Its antigen is currently unknown. TCRdb called the 5' RACE reads again in MiXCR, with one record for every CDR3 protein. The table has some 600,000 distinct CDR3 sequences, around 7.4% seen once. Trimming took 0 bases from V and 3 from J, leaving 7 bases between them. The germline gives CDR1 MGHRA, CDR2 YSYEKL. This CDR3 spans 14 amino acids. The sample was also reused in another study, on yellow fever vaccine responses in identical twins.

The chain links TRBV4-1 to TRBJ2-3; D is possibly TRBD2 (6 bases). Sequencing was performed on PBMCs. This sequence was found in a young woman in good health. The CDR3, as DNA: TGCGCCAGCAGCCAAGATGGGGGGACAGATACGCAGTATTTT. Protein product: CASSQDGGTDTQYF.